What follows are 3 T cell receptor beta chains derived from one specimen sequenced in a study of cytomegalovirus exposure and HLA in healthy donors. Clones were read by immunoSEQ multiplex PCR, and TCRdb kept only the in-frame ones, dropping some. The repertoire has 75,000 to 90,000 clones, 85% to 95% of them found once; the top ten carry 0.69%. The sequenced sample consisted of PBMCs. Every receptor here comes from a woman between 18 and 29 years old in good health and CMV-seronegative.

This clone was recorded once. The genes are TRBV6-6 and TRBJ2-7, with 8 bases fitting TRBD1. The CDR3 consists of 14 residues. Trimming cost V 5 bases and J 4 bases; bases outside gene matches: 7. Germline CDR1 is MNHNY and CDR2 is SVGAGI (reference sequence). CDR3 loop: CASSLGTGIYEQYF. CDR3 bases: TGTGCCAGCAGTCTCGGGACAGGCATTTACGAGCAGTACTTC.

The V and J genes are TRBV6-5 and TRBJ1-2, with D possibly TRBD1 on 5 matching bases. Germline CDR1 MNHEY, CDR2 SVGAGI. CDR3 length equals 11 residues. Trimming took off 5 bases at V and 7 bases at J, with 8 bases between the two ends. CDR3 protein: CASSTGVGYTF. As DNA, the CDR3 is TGTGCCAGCAGTACAGGAGTTGGCTACACCTTC.

The chain uses TRBV5-1 and TRBJ2-4; TRBD1 might be the D (6 bases). Germline V gene data show CDR1 as SGHRS and CDR2 as YFSETQ. The V gene lost 3 bases and the J gene lost 0 bases, with 13 bases spanning the gap. The length of the CDR3 is 16 residues. The CDR3 sequence is CASSSTGQLAKNIQYF. The CDR3 bases are TGCGCCAGCAGCTCGACCGGACAGCTAGCCAAAAACATTCAGTACTTC.